Below, one T cell receptor (beta chain) is given with its context. This clone occurred once. The clone's antigen remains unknown. Base qualities are not recorded, but no much larger clone differs from it by a single base. These data are taken from a study of control samples from healthy donors and cancer patients (dated by TCRdb to 2019 to 2021). Cut back by 1 base and 0 bases, the V and J ends lie 12 bases apart. Taken from cysteine to phenylalanine, the CDR3 has 16 residues. Here the CDR3 DNA is all that survives: 48 bases in frame from base 1. As encoded in the germline V gene, CDR1 is SGHAT while CDR2 is FQNNGV. Libraries came from the immunoSEQ multiplex PCR assay. The table comes from immuneACCESS by way of TCRdb, which keeps in-frame sequences with V and J called. Part of the clones is missing from these tables; in studies checked, under half for an unresolved V gene and the rest for unknown reasons. The sample yields approximately 140,000 clones; 90% to 95% were counted once. The top ten clonotypes cover 13% of the sample.

The sequence was collected from a man aged 40-49 years in good health. The chain is encoded by TRBV11-2 joined to TRBJ1-1; a tentative D call is TRBD1 (5 bases match). The sample was blood. The DNA sequence reads TGTGCCAGCAGCTTAGTTGACAAGGGGCTGAACACTGAAGCTTTCTTT. It translates to CASSLVDKGLNTEAFF.